The rows below give T cell receptor beta chains drawn from one sample of a study of esophageal squamous cell carcinoma under preoperative chemotherapy. MiXCR was run by TCRdb on the PCR reads, yielding one entry per CDR3 protein. Of roughly 30,000 distinct CDR3 sequences detected, under 60% appear once; the ten largest clones hold less than 30%. The specimen was collected from a patient given preoperative chemotherapy. The receptors stem from a human donor with esophageal squamous cell carcinoma. The donor label of this sample is uncertain. The CDR3 runs from the conserved cysteine through the conserved F or W.

>TRBV6-2/TRBV6-3|TRBJ2-4
CASSSGLRARNTQYF
>TRBV5-6|TRBJ1-1
CASSLYNSVNTEAFF
>TRBV11-3|TRBJ2-1
CASSPEGGGAGWDEQFF
>TRBV7-2|TRBJ2-3
CASSSGSTGVTGTQFF
>TRBV7-2|TRBJ2-4
CASSFRGRRAKNMQYF
>TRBV7-6|TRBJ2-5
CAGRGGGDTETQYF
>TRBV7-9|TRBJ2-3
CASSLYLEPDTQYF
>TRBV7-6|TRBJ2-5
CASSSGGDQDTQYF
>TRBV10-2|TRBJ2-4
CASRGGRAKDTQYF
>TRBV7-2|TRBJ2-4
CASSVPGLCATNTQYF
>TRBV12-3/TRBV12-4|TRBJ2-1
CASRPGGGNEQFF
>TRBV7-3|TRBJ2-2
CASSCQGTVSTGELFF
>TRBV7-2|TRBJ2-5
CASSYAGLAGGLKETQYF
>TRBV11-2|TRBJ1-1
CASSFDRVNTEAFF
>TRBV7-8|TRBJ2-7
CASSPGLAANYEQYF
>TRBV19|TRBJ2-3
CASGPSGTDTQYF
>TRBV19|NA
CASSYTGSSYEQYF
>TRBV7-2|TRBJ2-2
CASSQPPGLNTGEQFF
>TRBV5-4|NA
CASSLGGGEQYF
>TRBV7-2|NA
CASSRLAGSYEQYF
>TRBV5-4|TRBJ2-1
CASSLYMSSYNEQFF
>TRBV12-3/TRBV12-4|TRBJ2-4
CACSTTGLGAKDTQYF
>TRBV7-3|TRBJ2-3
CASSVGLGRGDGETQYF
>TRBV7-8|TRBJ2-3
CASSPGAYTDTQYF
>TRBV12-3/TRBV12-4|TRBJ2-7
CASRLDGRRGEQYF
>TRBV5-8|TRBJ2-3
CASRRQGAGDTQYF
>TRBV7-6|TRBJ2-3
CASSSASGAPQYF
>TRBV7-3|TRBJ2-1
CASSLLAGKYNEQFF
>TRBV7-3|TRBJ2-1
CASSSGLTNEQFF
>TRBV4-3|TRBJ2-3
CASSQVRGSGADTQYF
>TRBV5-4|TRBJ2-1
CASSWGSGGFINEQFF
>TRBV7-2|TRBJ2-5
CASSLEVTGARVQDTQYF
>TRBV7-2|TRBJ2-5
CARSGGLAQETQYF
>TRBV7-2|TRBJ2-7
CASSPPGLSYEQYF
>TRBV6-2/TRBV6-3|TRBJ2-2
CASSYSTSGTDELFF
>TRBV11-2|TRBJ2-3
CASSLIGGGGPNTQYF
>TRBV11-2|TRBJ2-1
CASSLVGTPPYNEQFF
>TRBV7-8|NA
CASSPQTTTYEQYF
>TRBV18|TRBJ1-2
CASSPPVGRNYGYTF
>TRBV5-1|TRBJ2-7
CASSFGRSYEQYF
>TRBV7-9|TRBJ2-7
CASSFGLAGAEQYF